Listed below are T cell receptor beta chains from one sample, sequenced in a study of lymphopenia after photon versus proton radiotherapy. Assay used: immunoSEQ multiplex PCR; TCRdb lists only in-frame clones, some missing. Of 65,000 to 70,000 clones listed, roughly 91% are singletons. The sequences come from peripheral blood, collected from a patient treated with photon-based radiotherapy. These receptors were collected from a woman aged 70-85 years with pancreatic cancer. CDR3s include the opening cysteine and the closing phenylalanine or tryptophan. The D gene is left open where the match is weak. Clone size is shown for a subset of rows, as once, few, many or a class of expanded clone.

d_call: -
clone_size: -
j_call: TRBJ1-1
v_call: TRBV6-1
cdr3_aa: CASSDLGPEAFF
cdr3_nt: TGTGCCAGCAGTGACTTGGGGCCTGAAGCTTTCTTT

d_call: -
clone_size: -
j_call: TRBJ1-4
v_call: TRBV28
cdr3_aa: CASSLRSWGEKLFF
cdr3_nt: TGTGCCAGCAGTTTAAGGTCATGGGGAGAAAAACTGTTTTTT

d_call: TRBD1
clone_size: -
j_call: TRBJ2-3
v_call: TRBV5-4
cdr3_aa: CASSPTGRLDTQYF
cdr3_nt: TGTGCCAGCAGCCCGACAGGGAGATTAGATACGCAGTATTTT

d_call: -
clone_size: -
j_call: TRBJ1-2
v_call: TRBV18
cdr3_aa: CASSPPSRGGYGYTF
cdr3_nt: TGTGCCAGCTCACCACCCTCCAGGGGAGGCTATGGCTACACCTTC

d_call: -
clone_size: -
j_call: TRBJ2-2
v_call: TRBV9
cdr3_aa: CASSAGTLNTGELFF
cdr3_nt: TGTGCCAGCAGCGCTGGGACTTTAAACACCGGGGAGCTGTTTTTT

d_call: TRBD2
clone_size: few
j_call: TRBJ2-2
v_call: TRBV12-5
cdr3_aa: CASGLGTSGSTGELFF
cdr3_nt: TGTGCTAGTGGTTTGGGGACTAGCGGGAGCACCGGGGAGCTGTTTTTT

d_call: -
clone_size: -
j_call: TRBJ1-6
v_call: TRBV19
cdr3_aa: CASSISKTLGSPLHF
cdr3_nt: TGTGCCAGTAGTATCTCCAAGACTCTCGGTTCACCCCTCCACTTT

d_call: -
clone_size: -
j_call: TRBJ2-5
v_call: TRBV2
cdr3_aa: CASRVKGETQYF
cdr3_nt: TGTGCCAGCAGGGTCAAGGGCGAGACCCAGTACTTC

d_call: -
clone_size: -
j_call: TRBJ2-3
v_call: TRBV27
cdr3_aa: CASRGWGQRDTQYF
cdr3_nt: TGTGCCAGCAGGGGGTGGGGCCAGAGAGATACGCAGTATTTT

d_call: -
clone_size: -
j_call: TRBJ2-3
v_call: TRBV4-3
cdr3_aa: CASSQWERRADTQYF
cdr3_nt: TGCGCCAGCAGCCAGTGGGAGCGTCGGGCAGATACGCAGTATTTT

d_call: -
clone_size: once
j_call: TRBJ2-3
v_call: TRBV5-1
cdr3_aa: CASSFVSGFSRTDTQYF
cdr3_nt: TGCGCCAGCAGCTTCGTGTCTGGGTTCTCCCGCACAGATACGCAGTATTTT

d_call: -
clone_size: -
j_call: TRBJ1-2
v_call: TRBV6-5
cdr3_aa: CASNRGGGADGYTF
cdr3_nt: TGTGCCAGTAACCGCGGGGGGGGTGCCGATGGCTACACCTTC

d_call: TRBD1
clone_size: -
j_call: TRBJ2-7
v_call: TRBV18
cdr3_aa: CASSPAGTGLGEQYF
cdr3_nt: TGTGCCAGCTCGCCCGCCGGGACAGGGTTAGGCGAGCAGTACTTC

d_call: -
clone_size: -
j_call: TRBJ2-3
v_call: TRBV4-2
cdr3_aa: CASSQVRASTDTQYF
cdr3_nt: TGTGCCAGCAGCCAAGTTCGGGCTAGCACAGATACGCAGTATTTT

d_call: TRBD2
clone_size: -
j_call: TRBJ2-3
v_call: TRBV7-9
cdr3_aa: CASSSGLAGGSDTQYF
cdr3_nt: TGTGCCAGCAGCTCGGGACTAGCGGGAGGGTCTGATACGCAGTATTTT

d_call: -
clone_size: -
j_call: TRBJ2-1
v_call: TRBV19
cdr3_aa: CASSPRVRGWEQFF
cdr3_nt: TGTGCCAGTAGTCCCCGAGTCAGGGGATGGGAGCAGTTCTTC

d_call: -
clone_size: once
j_call: TRBJ2-3
v_call: TRBV7-3
cdr3_aa: CASSLAGTTADTQYF
cdr3_nt: TGTGCCAGCAGCTTAGCAGGAACTACTGCAGATACGCAGTATTTT

d_call: TRBD1
clone_size: -
j_call: TRBJ2-1
v_call: TRBV11-3
cdr3_aa: CASSLSGTGGTEQFF
cdr3_nt: TGTGCCAGCAGCTTGTCCGGGACAGGGGGGACTGAGCAGTTCTTC

d_call: TRBD2
clone_size: -
j_call: TRBJ2-7
v_call: TRBV7-8
cdr3_aa: CASSHIAGVPHEQYF
cdr3_nt: TGTGCCAGCAGCCACATAGCGGGAGTCCCCCACGAGCAGTACTTC

d_call: TRBD1
clone_size: -
j_call: TRBJ1-5
v_call: TRBV6-5
cdr3_aa: CASSSTGDQPQHF
cdr3_nt: TGTGCCAGCAGTTCTACAGGGGATCAGCCCCAGCATTTT

d_call: -
clone_size: -
j_call: TRBJ2-7
v_call: TRBV4-3
cdr3_aa: CASSHFQGAEGTYEQYF
cdr3_nt: TGCGCCAGCAGCCACTTTCAAGGGGCTGAGGGGACCTACGAGCAGTACTTC

d_call: -
clone_size: -
j_call: TRBJ1-1
v_call: TRBV4-3
cdr3_aa: CASSQTTGLNTEAFF
cdr3_nt: TGCGCCAGCAGCCAAACGACAGGCTTGAACACTGAAGCTTTCTTT

d_call: -
clone_size: -
j_call: TRBJ2-1
v_call: TRBV19
cdr3_aa: CASSIVALPLNEQFF
cdr3_nt: TGTGCCAGTAGTATTGTAGCCCTCCCTCTCAATGAGCAGTTCTTC

d_call: -
clone_size: -
j_call: TRBJ1-1
v_call: TRBV29-1
cdr3_aa: CSVVVFTEAFF
cdr3_nt: TGCAGCGTTGTTGTATTCACTGAAGCTTTCTTT

d_call: -
clone_size: -
j_call: TRBJ1-2
v_call: TRBV7-2
cdr3_aa: CASSLEAGKDGYTF
cdr3_nt: TGTGCCAGCAGCTTAGAGGCAGGGAAGGATGGCTACACCTTC

d_call: -
clone_size: -
j_call: TRBJ2-3
v_call: TRBV6-1
cdr3_aa: CASSAGRGTQYF
cdr3_nt: TGTGCCAGCAGTGCGGGACGGGGTACGCAGTATTTT

d_call: -
clone_size: -
j_call: TRBJ2-7
v_call: TRBV4-3
cdr3_aa: CASSQDPGPEQYF
cdr3_nt: TGCGCCAGCAGCCAAGACCCGGGGCCCGAGCAGTACTTC

d_call: -
clone_size: -
j_call: TRBJ2-3
v_call: TRBV15
cdr3_aa: CATSRAFRDTDTQYF
cdr3_nt: TGTGCCACCAGCAGAGCTTTCCGGGACACAGATACGCAGTATTTT

d_call: -
clone_size: -
j_call: TRBJ1-2
v_call: TRBV25-1
cdr3_aa: CASSDYNYGYTF
cdr3_nt: TGTGCCAGCAGTGACTATAACTATGGCTACACCTTC

d_call: -
clone_size: -
j_call: TRBJ1-3
v_call: TRBV4-2
cdr3_aa: CASSQGTPSSGNTIYF
cdr3_nt: TGTGCCAGCAGCCAAGGGACGCCGAGCTCTGGAAACACCATATATTTT

d_call: TRBD1
clone_size: -
j_call: TRBJ1-3
v_call: TRBV5-1
cdr3_aa: CASSLAGTDGGNTIYF
cdr3_nt: TGCGCCAGCAGCTTGGCTGGGACAGACGGAGGAAACACCATATATTTT

d_call: TRBD2
clone_size: -
j_call: TRBJ2-3
v_call: TRBV7-3
cdr3_aa: CASSLTGLAGAYTQYF
cdr3_nt: TGTGCCAGCAGCTTAACGGGACTAGCGGGAGCATATACGCAGTATTTT

d_call: TRBD1
clone_size: few
j_call: TRBJ2-3
v_call: TRBV9
cdr3_aa: CASSRGQGPDTQYF
cdr3_nt: TGTGCCAGCAGCCGGGGACAGGGCCCAGATACGCAGTATTTT

d_call: TRBD2
clone_size: -
j_call: TRBJ2-7
v_call: TRBV27
cdr3_aa: CASSLSSGPSYEQYF
cdr3_nt: TGTGCCAGCAGTTTGTCTAGCGGTCCCTCCTACGAGCAGTACTTC

d_call: TRBD2
clone_size: -
j_call: TRBJ2-7
v_call: TRBV27
cdr3_aa: CASSLSLAGVHYEQYF
cdr3_nt: TGTGCCAGCAGTTTATCTCTAGCGGGAGTCCACTACGAGCAGTACTTC

d_call: TRBD2
clone_size: -
j_call: TRBJ2-1
v_call: TRBV15
cdr3_aa: CATSYPSGRSYNEQFF
cdr3_nt: TGTGCCACCAGTTATCCTAGCGGGAGATCCTACAATGAGCAGTTCTTC

d_call: -
clone_size: -
j_call: TRBJ1-5
v_call: TRBV19
cdr3_aa: CASQDRTNQPQHF
cdr3_nt: TGTGCCAGCCAAGACAGGACTAATCAGCCCCAGCATTTT

d_call: TRBD1
clone_size: -
j_call: TRBJ1-5
v_call: TRBV30
cdr3_aa: CAWRAGQPNQPQHF
cdr3_nt: TGTGCCTGGAGGGCGGGACAGCCAAATCAGCCCCAGCATTTT

d_call: TRBD1
clone_size: -
j_call: TRBJ2-7
v_call: TRBV27
cdr3_aa: CASSPRDRGYEQYF
cdr3_nt: TGTGCCAGCAGTCCCAGGGACAGGGGTTACGAGCAGTACTTC

d_call: TRBD1
clone_size: -
j_call: TRBJ1-5
v_call: TRBV12-5
cdr3_aa: CASGPKDVRDRDSKMVGQPQHF
cdr3_nt: TGTGCTAGTGGCCCAAAAGATGTTCGGGACAGGGACTCGAAAATGGTGGGTCAGCCCCAGCATTTT

d_call: -
clone_size: -
j_call: TRBJ2-7
v_call: TRBV5-1
cdr3_aa: CASSPSDGRYEQYF
cdr3_nt: TGCGCCAGCAGCCCCTCAGACGGGCGCTACGAGCAGTACTTC

d_call: -
clone_size: -
j_call: TRBJ1-2
v_call: TRBV19
cdr3_aa: CASSMGALYGYTF
cdr3_nt: TGTGCCAGTAGTATGGGGGCCCTCTATGGCTACACCTTC

d_call: -
clone_size: -
j_call: TRBJ2-2
v_call: TRBV19
cdr3_aa: CASRATVNTGELFF
cdr3_nt: TGTGCCAGTAGGGCGACAGTGAACACCGGGGAGCTGTTTTTT

d_call: -
clone_size: -
j_call: TRBJ2-7
v_call: TRBV2
cdr3_aa: CASSESSSVLDEQYF
cdr3_nt: TGTGCCAGCAGTGAATCGTCTAGCGTTTTGGACGAGCAGTACTTC

d_call: TRBD2
clone_size: -
j_call: TRBJ2-3
v_call: TRBV7-6
cdr3_aa: CASSTRQQGLAGGPTDTQYF
cdr3_nt: TGTGCCAGCAGCACGAGACAGCAGGGACTAGCGGGAGGGCCCACAGATACGCAGTATTTT

d_call: TRBD2
clone_size: once
j_call: TRBJ2-2
v_call: TRBV10-3
cdr3_aa: CAISPSGRQNTGELFF
cdr3_nt: TGTGCCATCAGTCCTAGCGGGAGGCAGAACACCGGGGAGCTGTTTTTT

d_call: TRBD2
clone_size: -
j_call: TRBJ2-7
v_call: TRBV6-5
cdr3_aa: CASRMGEPGGEQYF
cdr3_nt: TGTGCCAGCCGCATGGGGGAGCCGGGGGGCGAGCAGTACTTC

d_call: TRBD1
clone_size: -
j_call: TRBJ1-4
v_call: TRBV9
cdr3_aa: CASSPTGGGYEKLFF
cdr3_nt: TGTGCCAGCAGTCCGACAGGGGGAGGGTATGAAAAACTGTTTTTT

d_call: -
clone_size: -
j_call: TRBJ2-7
v_call: TRBV6-5
cdr3_aa: CASSYMPVRSYEQYF
cdr3_nt: TGTGCCAGCAGTTACATGCCAGTTCGCTCCTACGAGCAGTACTTC